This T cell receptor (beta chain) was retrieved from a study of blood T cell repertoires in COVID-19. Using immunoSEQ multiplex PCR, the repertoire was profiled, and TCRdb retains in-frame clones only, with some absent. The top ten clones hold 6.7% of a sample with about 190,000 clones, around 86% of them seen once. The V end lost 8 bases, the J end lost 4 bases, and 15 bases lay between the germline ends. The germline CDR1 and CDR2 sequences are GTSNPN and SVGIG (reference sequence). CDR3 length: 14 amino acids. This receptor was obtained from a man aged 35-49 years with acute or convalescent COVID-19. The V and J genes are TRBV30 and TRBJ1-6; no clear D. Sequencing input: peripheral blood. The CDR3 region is CAGMPLTYNSPLHF. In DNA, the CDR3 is TGTGCCGGGATGCCTCTAACTTATAATTCACCCCTCCACTTT.